This T cell receptor (beta chain) was recorded in a study of blood T cell repertoires in COVID-19. Study as a whole: Samples of COVID-19 (acute and convalescent) were obtained from the United States, Italy and Spain. The cDNA or gDNA used as material had been derived from T cells, B-cell-depleted T cells, or PBMCs.

Sequencing was performed with immunoSEQ multiplex PCR; in TCRdb, only in-frame clones are kept and a portion is missing. The sample includes about 360,000 clones, roughly 86% seen only once; the top ten take about 1.2%. V was trimmed by 1 base and J by 5 bases, leaving 12 bases between them. The germline V gene has CDR1 SGHRS and CDR2 YFSETQ. The length of the CDR3 is 14 residues. This clonotype was sampled from a human donor with acute or convalescent COVID-19. The donor label of this sample is uncertain. The V and J genes are TRBV5-1 and TRBJ1-1; D is perhaps TRBD1 (5 bases). The source material was peripheral blood. This chain's CDR3 is CASSLQGGLTEAFF. The CDR3 DNA is TGCGCCAGCAGCTTGCAGGGCGGATTAACTGAAGCTTTCTTT.